Sequencing of this T cell receptor beta chain was carried out in a study of OX40 agonist ivuxolimab in advanced cancers. Looking at the study overall: Ivuxolimab, which is an agonistic anti-OX40 (CD134) antibody, was administered to the patients. Three dose-escalation patients had partial responses: one with hepatocellular carcinoma and two with cutaneous melanoma.

Sequenced by immunoSEQ multiplex PCR; TCRdb stores in-frame clones only, minus some. The sample has 25,000 to 40,000 clones; 84% are singletons. This CDR3 is built from 16 residues. CDR1 and CDR2 (germline): SEHNR, FQNEAQ (reference sequence). V lost 4 bases, J lost 2 bases, and 6 bases stayed unmatched. This clonotype was obtained from an adult with an advanced solid tumor such as melanoma, head and neck, liver or kidney cancer. The sequencing here drew on CD4+ or CD8+ T cells sorted from blood, taken in a trial of the OX40 agonist ivuxolimab. This chain links TRBV7-9 with TRBJ2-7; 12 bases are a match to TRBD2. As DNA, the CDR3 is TGTGCCAGCAGCTACCGACTAGCGGGAGTCACCTACGAGCAGTACTTC. It codes for CASSYRLAGVTYEQYF.